These 7 T cell receptor beta chains originate from one sample sequenced in a study of T cell responses to AZD1222 COVID-19 vaccine. Clones were sequenced by immunoSEQ multiplex PCR, and TCRdb holds only the in-frame ones, with some missing. There are approximately 150,000 clones in the sample; approximately 90% occur only once, and around 3.8% lies in the top ten. The sample in question was peripheral blood, obtained 28 days after the second AZD1222 dose. All receptors derive from an adult who received the AZD1222 COVID-19 vaccine.

V usage is TRBV7-2 and J usage is TRBJ1-5, with 7 bases that match TRBD1. The CDR3 is 15 residues long. Trimming cost V 5 bases and J 7 bases; bases outside gene matches: 11. Germline V gives CDR1 SGHTA, CDR2 FQGNSA. CDR3 DNA: TGTGCCAGCAGCCCCGGTACAGGGGTCAGGCAGCCCCAGCATTTT. Its protein is CASSPGTGVRQPQHF.

The DNA for the CDR3 is TGTGCCAGCTCTCAATACCCGGGACAGATAATCTCTGGAAACACCATATATTTT. Protein product: CASSQYPGQIISGNTIYF. The chain recombines TRBV18 with TRBJ1-3; TRBD1 agrees at 7 bases. Germline CDR1 KGHSH, CDR2 LQKENI. Unmatched junction bases numbered 14, after V lost 6 bases and J lost 0 bases. The CDR3 is 18 residues long.

V and J are TRBV9 and TRBJ2-1; D is perhaps TRBD1 or TRBD2 (6 bases each). The CDR3 totals 16 residues. CDR1 and CDR2 from the germline V gene are SGDLS and YYNGEE. The V end lost 4 bases, the J end lost 7 bases, and 21 bases lay between the germline ends. The CDR3 reads CASSSSRMGGQNEQFF. The CDR3 DNA sequence: TGTGCCAGCAGCTCCTCCCGGATGGGGGGCCAGAATGAGCAGTTCTTC. Full variable domain (rest looked up from reference TRBV9 and TRBJ2-1): DSGVTQTPKHLITATGQRVTLRCSPRSGDLSVYWYQQSLDQGLQFLIQYYNGEERAKGNILERFSAQQFPDLHSELNLSSLELGDSALYFCASSSSRMGGQNEQFFGPGTRLTVL.

This chain uses TRBV19 with TRBJ1-5, with D tentatively TRBD1 (5 bases). This CDR3 region has 16 residues. The V and J ends lost 5 bases and 1 base respectively, with 15 bases between them. Germline CDR1 LNHDA, CDR2 SQIVND (reference sequence). This CDR3 reads CASSLLRRVSNQPQHF. CDR3 bases: TGTGCCAGTAGTTTGTTACGCAGGGTCAGCAATCAGCCCCAGCATTTT.

The V gene is TRBV30, the J gene TRBJ2-3, with 11 bases identical to TRBD2. The V gene's germline CDR1 is GTSNPN and CDR2 SVGIG (reference sequence). The CDR3 length is 19 residues. Trimming removed 0 bases from V and 2 bases from J; junction bases left unmatched: 13. CDR3 in DNA: TGTGCCTGGAGTGTACTCAGGGCTAGCGGGGGGCCCTTCACAGATACGCAGTATTTT. This gives the protein CAWSVLRASGGPFTDTQYF. The full variable domain, its missing parts supplied by reference TRBV30 and TRBJ2-3, is SQTIHQWPATLVQPVGSPLSLECTVEGTSNPNLYWYRQAAGRGLQLLFYSVGIGQISSEVPQNLSASRPQDRQFILSSKKLLLSDSGFYLCAWSVLRASGGPFTDTQYFGPGTRLTVL.

V is TRBV5-6 and J is TRBJ1-5, with D uncertain. V was shortened by 0 bases and J by 7 bases, with 8 bases between the two germline ends. CDR3 length: 13 residues. CDR1 is SGHDT and CDR2 is YYEEEE in the germline V gene. CDR3: CASSLGRRQPQHF. Written as DNA, the CDR3 is TGTGCCAGCAGCTTGGGCAGAAGGCAGCCCCAGCATTTT.

This clone was seen only a few times. V usage is TRBV6-5 and J usage is TRBJ2-7; D is tentatively TRBD1 or TRBD2 (7 bases each). The CDR3 totals 16 residues. Looked up from germline, CDR1 is MNHEY and CDR2 is SVGAGI. Trimming left V 2 bases short and J 1 base short, with 15 bases between. The DNA for the CDR3 is TGTGCCAGCAGTTACGGGGGGGGGACAGTGTCCTACGAGCAGTACTTC. It specifies CASSYGGGTVSYEQYF.